The 5 T cell receptor beta chains below were found in one sample sequenced in a study of blood T cell repertoires in COVID-19. Generated by immunoSEQ multiplex PCR, the TCRdb table keeps only in-frame clones and is missing some. In the table there are 400,000 to 450,000 clones, 75% to 90% of which are singletons. The specimen was PBMCs or T cells enriched from blood (not recorded which). The source is a man under 40 who had recovered from COVID-19.

The chain has TRBV5-1 and TRBJ2-7, with D possibly TRBD1 on 5 matching bases. V gave up 4 bases and J gave up 4 bases, with 15 bases separating them. Germline lookup yields CDR1 SGHRS and CDR2 YFSETQ. CDR3 length equals 14 residues. The CDR3 protein is CASSQGPTQYEQYF. The CDR3 DNA sequence: TGCGCCAGCAGCCAGGGTCCGACCCAATACGAGCAGTACTTC.

This clone was seen a few times. V usage is TRBV6-5 and J usage is TRBJ1-4; D is undetermined. The CDR3 runs 14 residues. Germline assignment: CDR1 MNHEY and CDR2 SVGAGI. Trimming took 4 bases from V and 6 from J, leaving 12 bases between them. The CDR3 loop reads CASSWGDQDEKLFF. The CDR3 nucleotides are TGTGCCAGCAGTTGGGGAGATCAGGATGAAAAACTGTTTTTT.

The J gene is TRBJ1-1, the V gene TRBV28, with 7 bases lining up with TRBD1. The CDR3 has 16 amino acids. CDR1 and CDR2 from the germline V gene are MDHEN and SYDVKM. V was pared by 6 bases and J by 0 bases, with 10 bases of the junction left unmatched. CDR3 in amino acids: CASRSRQGHMNTEAFF. CDR3 nucleotide sequence: TGTGCCAGCAGGTCCAGACAGGGACACATGAACACTGAAGCTTTCTTT.

The CDR3 DNA reads as TGTGCCAGTAGCCCAAACCTATCTCAGCCCCAGCATTTT. Translating gives CASSPNLSQPQHF. This chain links TRBV19 with TRBJ1-5; D is unclear. CDR3 length: 13 amino acids. Germline CDR1 LNHDA, CDR2 SQIVND (reference sequence). V gave up 6 bases and J gave up 6 bases, with 12 bases separating them.

This clone was recorded once. The CDR3 spells CASSLTGVQQPQHF. The DNA of the CDR3 is TGTGCCAGCAGTTTAACAGGGGTCCAGCAGCCCCAGCATTTT. J is TRBJ1-5 and V is TRBV28, with 7 bases matching TRBD1. The germline gives CDR1 MDHEN, CDR2 SYDVKM. V was pared by 2 bases and J by 7 bases, with 5 bases of the junction left unmatched. This CDR3 contains 14 residues.